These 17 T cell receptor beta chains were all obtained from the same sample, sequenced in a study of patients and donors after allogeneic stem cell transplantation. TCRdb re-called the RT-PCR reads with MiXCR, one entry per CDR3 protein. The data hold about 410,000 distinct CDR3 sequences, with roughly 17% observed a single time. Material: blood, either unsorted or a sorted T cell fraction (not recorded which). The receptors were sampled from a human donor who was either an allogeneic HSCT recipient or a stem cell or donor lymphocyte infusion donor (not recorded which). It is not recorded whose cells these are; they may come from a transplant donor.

CDR3 amino acids: CASITGLTTGELFF. CDR3 DNA sequence: TGTGCCAGCATCACAGGACTCACCACCGGGGAGCTGTTTTTT. The gene calls are TRBV12-3 or TRBV12-4 and TRBJ2-2; D might be TRBD1 or TRBD2, each matching 5 bases. V lost 7 bases and J 4 bases, leaving 13 bases between the germline ends. There are 14 residues in the CDR3.

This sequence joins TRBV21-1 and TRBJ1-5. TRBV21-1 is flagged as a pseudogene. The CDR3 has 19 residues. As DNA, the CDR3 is TGTGCCAGCAGCAAACTGCTCCGGCCTCTCTGCCCTAGCAATCAGCCCCAGCATTTT. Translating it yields CASSKLLRPLCPSNQPQHF.

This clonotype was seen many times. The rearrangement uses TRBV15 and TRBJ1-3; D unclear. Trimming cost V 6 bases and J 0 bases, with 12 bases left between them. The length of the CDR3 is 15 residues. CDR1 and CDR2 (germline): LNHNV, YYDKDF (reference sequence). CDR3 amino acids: CATSEPSISGNTIYF. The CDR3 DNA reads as TGTGCCACCAGTGAACCCTCGATCTCTGGAAACACCATATATTTT.

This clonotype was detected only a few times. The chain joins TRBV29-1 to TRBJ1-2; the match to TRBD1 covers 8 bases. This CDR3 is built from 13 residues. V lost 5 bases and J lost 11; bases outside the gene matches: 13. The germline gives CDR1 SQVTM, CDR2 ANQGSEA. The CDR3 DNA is TGCAGCGTTATCGGACAGGGTGAGGGAGGGTACACCTTC. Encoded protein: CSVIGQGEGGYTF.

This CDR3 reads CASSQASNQPQHF. The DNA for the CDR3 is TGCGCCAGCAGCCAGGCGAGCAATCAGCCCCAGCATTTT. The chain has TRBV4-3 and TRBJ1-5; D is uncertain. V dropped 3 bases and J dropped 1 base, with 4 bases sitting between them. CDR3 size: 13 residues. The germline gives CDR1 LGHNA, CDR2 YSLEER.

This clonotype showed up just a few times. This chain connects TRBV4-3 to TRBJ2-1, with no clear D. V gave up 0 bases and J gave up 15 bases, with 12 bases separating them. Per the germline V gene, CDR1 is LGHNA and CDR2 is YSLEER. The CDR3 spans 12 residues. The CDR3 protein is CASSQESGRPFF. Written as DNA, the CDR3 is TGCGCCAGCAGCCAAGAATCAGGCCGTCCGTTCTTC.

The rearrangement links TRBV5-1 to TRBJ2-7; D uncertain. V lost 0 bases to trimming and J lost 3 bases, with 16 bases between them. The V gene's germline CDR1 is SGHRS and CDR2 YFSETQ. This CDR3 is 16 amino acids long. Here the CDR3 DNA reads TGCGCCAGCAGCTTGGGTAGCAGGCAGACAAACTACGAGCAGTACTTC. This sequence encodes CASSLGSRQTNYEQYF.

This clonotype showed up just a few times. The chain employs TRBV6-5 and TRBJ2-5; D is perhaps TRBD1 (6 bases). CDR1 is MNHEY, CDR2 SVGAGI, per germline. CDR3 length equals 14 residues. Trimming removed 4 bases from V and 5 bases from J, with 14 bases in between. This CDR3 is CASSFSQGPETQYF. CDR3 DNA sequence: TGTGCCAGCAGTTTCTCACAGGGCCCGGAGACCCAGTACTTC.

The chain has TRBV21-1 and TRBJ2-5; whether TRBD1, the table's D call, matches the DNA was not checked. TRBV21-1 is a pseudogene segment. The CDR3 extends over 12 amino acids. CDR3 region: CASGEGMETQYF. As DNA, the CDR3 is TGTGCCAGCGGAGAGGGGATGGAGACCCAGTACTTC.

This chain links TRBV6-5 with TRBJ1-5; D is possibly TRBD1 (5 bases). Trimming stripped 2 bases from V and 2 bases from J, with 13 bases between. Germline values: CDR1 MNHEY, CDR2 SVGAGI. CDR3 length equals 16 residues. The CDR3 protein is CASSYPGGSGNQPQHF. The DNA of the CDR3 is TGTGCCAGCAGTTACCCCGGGGGTAGCGGCAATCAGCCCCAGCATTTT.

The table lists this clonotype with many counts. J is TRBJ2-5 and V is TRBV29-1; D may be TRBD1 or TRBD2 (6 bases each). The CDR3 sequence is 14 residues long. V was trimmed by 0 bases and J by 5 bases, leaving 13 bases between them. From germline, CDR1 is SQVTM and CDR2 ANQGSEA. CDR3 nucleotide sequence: TGCAGCGTTGAAGATCACGGGGGCCGGGAGACCCAGTACTTC. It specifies CSVEDHGGRETQYF.

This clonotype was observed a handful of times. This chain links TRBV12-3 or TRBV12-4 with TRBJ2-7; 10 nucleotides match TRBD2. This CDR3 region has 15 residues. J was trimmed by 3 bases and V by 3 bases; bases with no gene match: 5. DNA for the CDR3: TGTGCCAGCAGTTTGGGCAGCGGGAGGGGCTACGAGCAGTACTTC. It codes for CASSLGSGRGYEQYF.

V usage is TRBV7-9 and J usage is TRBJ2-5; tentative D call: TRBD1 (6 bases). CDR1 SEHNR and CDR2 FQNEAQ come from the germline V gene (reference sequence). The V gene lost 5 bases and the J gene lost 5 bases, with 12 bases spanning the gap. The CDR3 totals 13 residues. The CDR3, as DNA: TGTGCCAGCAGCGGTACAGGGTGGGAGACCCAGTACTTC. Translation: CASSGTGWETQYF.

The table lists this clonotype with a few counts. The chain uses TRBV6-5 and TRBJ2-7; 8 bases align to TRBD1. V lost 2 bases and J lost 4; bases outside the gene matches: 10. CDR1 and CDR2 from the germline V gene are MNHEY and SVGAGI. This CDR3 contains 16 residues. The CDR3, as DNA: TGTGCCAGCAGTTACGCACCGGACAGGGTCCATTACGAGCAGTACTTC. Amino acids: CASSYAPDRVHYEQYF.

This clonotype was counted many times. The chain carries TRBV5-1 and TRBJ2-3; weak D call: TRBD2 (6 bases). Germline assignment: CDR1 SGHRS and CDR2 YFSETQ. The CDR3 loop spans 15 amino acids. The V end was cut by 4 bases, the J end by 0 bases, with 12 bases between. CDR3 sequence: CASSVSGGSTDTQYF. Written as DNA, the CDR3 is TGCGCCAGCAGCGTTAGCGGAGGGAGCACAGATACGCAGTATTTT.

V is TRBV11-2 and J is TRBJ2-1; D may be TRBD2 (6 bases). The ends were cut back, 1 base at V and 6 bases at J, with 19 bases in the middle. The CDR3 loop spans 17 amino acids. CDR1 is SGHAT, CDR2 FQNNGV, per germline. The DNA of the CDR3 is TGTGCCAGCAGCTTAGTCCTCGGGACTCTCCGTCCCAATGAGCAGTTCTTC. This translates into CASSLVLGTLRPNEQFF.

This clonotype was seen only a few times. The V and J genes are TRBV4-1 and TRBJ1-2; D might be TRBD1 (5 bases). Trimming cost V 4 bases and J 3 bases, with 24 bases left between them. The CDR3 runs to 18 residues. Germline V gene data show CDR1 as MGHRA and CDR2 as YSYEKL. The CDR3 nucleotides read TGCGCCAGCAGCCCGCCCGTTAGGCGAGGGGCTTATCACTATGGCTACACCTTC. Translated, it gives CASSPPVRRGAYHYGYTF.